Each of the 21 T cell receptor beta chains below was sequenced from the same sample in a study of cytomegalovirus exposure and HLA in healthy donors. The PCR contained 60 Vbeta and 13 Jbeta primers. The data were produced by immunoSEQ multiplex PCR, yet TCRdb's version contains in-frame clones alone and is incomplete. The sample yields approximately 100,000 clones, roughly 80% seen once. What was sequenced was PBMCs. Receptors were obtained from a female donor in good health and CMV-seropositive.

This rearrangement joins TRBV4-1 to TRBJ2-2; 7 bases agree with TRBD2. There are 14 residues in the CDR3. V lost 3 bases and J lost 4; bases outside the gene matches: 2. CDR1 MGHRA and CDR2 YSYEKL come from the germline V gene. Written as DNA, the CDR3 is TGCGCCAGCAGCCAGCGGGAGTTCACCGGGGAGCTGTTTTTT. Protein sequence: CASSQREFTGELFF.

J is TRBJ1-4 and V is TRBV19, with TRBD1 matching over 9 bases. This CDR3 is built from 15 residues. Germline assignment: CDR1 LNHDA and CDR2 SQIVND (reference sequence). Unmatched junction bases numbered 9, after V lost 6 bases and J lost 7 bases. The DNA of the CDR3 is TGTGCCAGTAGGGCTAGGGGACAGGGAGTTGAAAAACTGTTTTTT. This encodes CASRARGQGVEKLFF.

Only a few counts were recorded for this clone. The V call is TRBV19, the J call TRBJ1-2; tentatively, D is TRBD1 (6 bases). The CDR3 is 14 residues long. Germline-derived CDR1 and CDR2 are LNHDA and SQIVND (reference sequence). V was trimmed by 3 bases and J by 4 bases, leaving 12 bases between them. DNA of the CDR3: TGTGCCAGTAGTATTTGGGGGCAGCTCTATGGCTACACCTTC. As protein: CASSIWGQLYGYTF.

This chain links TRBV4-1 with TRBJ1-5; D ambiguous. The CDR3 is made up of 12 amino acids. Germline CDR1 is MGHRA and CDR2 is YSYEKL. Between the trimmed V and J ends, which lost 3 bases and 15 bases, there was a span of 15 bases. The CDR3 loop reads CASSHPAGVRHF. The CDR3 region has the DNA TGCGCCAGCAGCCACCCGGCGGGCGTCCGGCATTTT.

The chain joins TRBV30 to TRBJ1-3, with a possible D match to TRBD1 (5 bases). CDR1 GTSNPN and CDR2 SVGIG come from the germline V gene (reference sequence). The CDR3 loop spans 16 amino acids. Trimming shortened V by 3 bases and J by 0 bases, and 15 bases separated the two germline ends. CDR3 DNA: TGTGCCTGGAGCCCCCCGAAGACAGTCTCTGGAAACACCATATATTTT. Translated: CAWSPPKTVSGNTIYF.

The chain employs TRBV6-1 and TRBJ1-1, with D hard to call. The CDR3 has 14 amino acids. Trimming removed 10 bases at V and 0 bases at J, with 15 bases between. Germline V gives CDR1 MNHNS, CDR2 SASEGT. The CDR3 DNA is TGTGCCATCTCAATACAGCTTTTGAACACTGAAGCTTTCTTT. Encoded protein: CAISIQLLNTEAFF.

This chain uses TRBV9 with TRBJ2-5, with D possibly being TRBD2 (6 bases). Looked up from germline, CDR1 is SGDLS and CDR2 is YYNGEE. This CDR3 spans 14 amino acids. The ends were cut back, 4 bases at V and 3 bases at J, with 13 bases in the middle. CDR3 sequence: CASSPPRGEETQYF. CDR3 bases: TGTGCCAGCAGCCCCCCCCGCGGGGAAGAGACCCAGTACTTC.

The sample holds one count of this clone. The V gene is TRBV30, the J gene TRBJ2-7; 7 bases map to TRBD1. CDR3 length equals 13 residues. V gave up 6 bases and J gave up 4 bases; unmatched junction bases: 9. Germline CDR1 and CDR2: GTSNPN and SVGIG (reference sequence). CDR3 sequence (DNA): TGTGCCTGTACCGGGACAGTGAGTTACGAGCAGTACTTC. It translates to CACTGTVSYEQYF.

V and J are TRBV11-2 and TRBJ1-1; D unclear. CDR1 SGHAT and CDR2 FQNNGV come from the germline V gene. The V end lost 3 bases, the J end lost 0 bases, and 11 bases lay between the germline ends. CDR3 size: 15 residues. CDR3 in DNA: TGTGCCAGCAGCTTCCGAACAAGAATGAACACTGAAGCTTTCTTT. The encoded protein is CASSFRTRMNTEAFF.

This CDR3 reads CASSPPSRGSYEQYF. In DNA form, the CDR3 reads TGTGCCAGCAGTCCTCCAAGTCGCGGCTCCTACGAGCAGTACTTC. This rearrangement joins TRBV6-1 to TRBJ2-7; D remains ambiguous. CDR3 length: 15 amino acids. Germline CDR1 and CDR2: MNHNS and SASEGT. The germline V and J ends were trimmed by 5 bases and 0 bases, with 14 bases remaining between them.

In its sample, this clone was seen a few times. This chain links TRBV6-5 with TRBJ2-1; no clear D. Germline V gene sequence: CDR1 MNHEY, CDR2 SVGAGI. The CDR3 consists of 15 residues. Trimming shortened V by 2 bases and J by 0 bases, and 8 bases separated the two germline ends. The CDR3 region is CASSYHPSSYNEQFF. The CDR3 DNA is TGTGCCAGCAGTTACCACCCTAGCTCCTACAATGAGCAGTTCTTC.

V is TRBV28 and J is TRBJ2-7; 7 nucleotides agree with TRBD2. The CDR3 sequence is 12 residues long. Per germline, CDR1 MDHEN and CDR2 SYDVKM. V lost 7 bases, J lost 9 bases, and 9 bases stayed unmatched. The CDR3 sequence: CASTTPGRGQYF. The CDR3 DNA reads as TGTGCCAGCACCACCCCTGGGAGGGGGCAGTACTTC.

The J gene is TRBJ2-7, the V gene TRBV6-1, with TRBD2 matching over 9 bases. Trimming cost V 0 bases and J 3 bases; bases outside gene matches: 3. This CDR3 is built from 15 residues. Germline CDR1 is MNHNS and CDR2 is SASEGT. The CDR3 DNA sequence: TGTGCCAGCAGTGAAGCCCTAGCGGGGTACTACGAGCAGTACTTC. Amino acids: CASSEALAGYYEQYF.

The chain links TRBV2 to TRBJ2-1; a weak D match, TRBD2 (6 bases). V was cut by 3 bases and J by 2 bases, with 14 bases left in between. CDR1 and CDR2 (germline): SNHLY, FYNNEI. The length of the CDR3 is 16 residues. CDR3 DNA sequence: TGTGCCAGCAGTGATGTGCGGGGTGGGCCCTACAATGAGCAGTTCTTC. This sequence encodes CASSDVRGGPYNEQFF.

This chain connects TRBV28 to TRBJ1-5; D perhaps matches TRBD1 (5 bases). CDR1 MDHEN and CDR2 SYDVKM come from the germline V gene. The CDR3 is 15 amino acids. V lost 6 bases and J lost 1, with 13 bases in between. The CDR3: CASSPSRQSNQPQHF. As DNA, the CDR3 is TGTGCCAGCAGCCCATCTCGACAGAGCAATCAGCCCCAGCATTTT.

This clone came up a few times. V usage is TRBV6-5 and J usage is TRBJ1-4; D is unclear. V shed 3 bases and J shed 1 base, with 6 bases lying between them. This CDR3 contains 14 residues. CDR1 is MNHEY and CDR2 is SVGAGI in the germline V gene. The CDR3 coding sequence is TGTGCCAGCAGTTATGGAGAAACTAATGAAAAACTGTTTTTT. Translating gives CASSYGETNEKLFF.

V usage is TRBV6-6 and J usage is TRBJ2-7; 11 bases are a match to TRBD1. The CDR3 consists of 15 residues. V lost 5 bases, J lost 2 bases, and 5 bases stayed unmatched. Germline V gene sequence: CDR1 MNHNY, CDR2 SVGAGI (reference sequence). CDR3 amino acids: CASSDPGQGAYEQYF. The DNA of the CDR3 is TGTGCCAGCAGTGATCCGGGACAGGGGGCCTACGAGCAGTACTTC.

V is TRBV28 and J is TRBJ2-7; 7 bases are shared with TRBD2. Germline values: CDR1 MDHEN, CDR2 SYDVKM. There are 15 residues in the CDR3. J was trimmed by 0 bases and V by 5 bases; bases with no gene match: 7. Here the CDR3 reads CASSNQRGSSYEQYF. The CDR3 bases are TGTGCCAGCAGTAACCAGCGGGGAAGCTCCTACGAGCAGTACTTC.

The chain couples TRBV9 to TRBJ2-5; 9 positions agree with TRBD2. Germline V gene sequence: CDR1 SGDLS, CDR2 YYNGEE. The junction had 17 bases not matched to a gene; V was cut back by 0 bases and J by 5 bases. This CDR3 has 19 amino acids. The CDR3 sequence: CASSVGDSSGMSFRETQYF. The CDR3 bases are TGTGCCAGCAGCGTAGGGGACTCTAGCGGGATGTCCTTCCGGGAGACCCAGTACTTC.

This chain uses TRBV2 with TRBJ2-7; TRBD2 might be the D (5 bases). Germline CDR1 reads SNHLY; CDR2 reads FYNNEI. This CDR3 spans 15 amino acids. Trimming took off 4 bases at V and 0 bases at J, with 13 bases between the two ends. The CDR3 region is CASSGRTGSSYEQYF. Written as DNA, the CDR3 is TGTGCCAGCAGTGGACGGACTGGAAGCTCCTACGAGCAGTACTTC. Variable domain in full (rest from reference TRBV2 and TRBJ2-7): EPEVTQTPSHQVTQMGQEVILRCVPISNHLYFYWYRQILGQKVEFLVSFYNNEISEKSEIFDDQFSVERPDGSNFTLKIRSTKLEDSAMYFCASSGRTGSSYEQYFGPGTRLTVT.

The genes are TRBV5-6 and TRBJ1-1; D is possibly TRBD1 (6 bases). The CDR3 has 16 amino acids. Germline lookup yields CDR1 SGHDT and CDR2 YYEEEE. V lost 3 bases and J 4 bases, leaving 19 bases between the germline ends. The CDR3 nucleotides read TGTGCCAGCAGCTGGGGCCGCGGGGGCTCAGCCACTGAAGCTTTCTTT. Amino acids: CASSWGRGGSATEAFF.